The T cell receptor (beta chain) described here comes from a study of OX40 agonist ivuxolimab in advanced cancers. About the study: Patients achieving partial responses numbered three: one hepatocellular carcinoma case and two cutaneous melanoma cases.

Study observations and caveats: Doses of 0.1 to 3.0 mg/kg were accompanied by clonal expansion of CD4+ and CD8+ blood T cells by week 6.

The CDR3 is made up of 12 amino acids. Germline CDR1 and CDR2: KGHSH and LQKENI. V lost 6 bases, J lost 7 bases, and 10 bases lay in between. Only in-frame clones appear in the TCRdb table, and some are missing; sequencing was by immunoSEQ multiplex PCR. The data show tens of thousands of clones, approximately 87% seen once. As concerns this clone: Its matching antigen is unknown.

The sample in question was CD4+ or CD8+ T cells sorted from blood, obtained in a trial of the OX40 agonist ivuxolimab. This TCR was recovered from an adult with an advanced solid tumor such as melanoma, head and neck, liver or kidney cancer. The rearrangement joins TRBV18 to TRBJ2-1; no clear D gene. The CDR3 reads CASSPDVNEQFF. The CDR3 DNA is TGTGCCAGCTCCCCGGATGTGAATGAGCAGTTCTTC. The whole variable domain, filled in from reference TRBV18 and TRBJ2-1, reads NAGVMQNPRHLVRRRGQEARLRCSPMKGHSHVYWYRQLPEEGLKFMVYLQKENIIDESGMPKERFSAEFPKEGPSILRIQQVVRGDSAAYFCASSPDVNEQFFGPGTRLTVL.